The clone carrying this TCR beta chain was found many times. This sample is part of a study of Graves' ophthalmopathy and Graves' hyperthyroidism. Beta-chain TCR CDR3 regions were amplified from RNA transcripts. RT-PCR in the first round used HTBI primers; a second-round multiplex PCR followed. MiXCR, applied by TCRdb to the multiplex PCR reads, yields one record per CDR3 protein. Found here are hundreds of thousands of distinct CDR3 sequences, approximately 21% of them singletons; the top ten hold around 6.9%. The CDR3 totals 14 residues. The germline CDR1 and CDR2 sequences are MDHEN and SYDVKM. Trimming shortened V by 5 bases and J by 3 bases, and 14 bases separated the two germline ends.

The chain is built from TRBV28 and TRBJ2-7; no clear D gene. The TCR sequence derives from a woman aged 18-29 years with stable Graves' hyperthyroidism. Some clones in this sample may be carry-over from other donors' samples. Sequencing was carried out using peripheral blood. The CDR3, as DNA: TGTGCCAGCAGTGAAAGGGCCGGCTACTACGAGCAGTACTTC. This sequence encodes CASSERAGYYEQYF.